Listed here is a single T cell receptor (beta chain). Its antigen is undetermined. The data were taken from a study of hypomethylating agent response in myelodysplastic syndrome. Study-level information: Patients with myelodysplastic syndrome were roughly 9 male and 2 female. Of these patients, about six responded (complete response or hematologic improvement) and a few did not. General study findings and limits: Responders gained more novel clonotypes; non-responders had more contracted clonotypes after treatment. Lack of age-matching between healthy donors and MDS patients could bias comparison.

This table comes from immunoSEQ multiplex PCR, and its TCRdb copy is limited to in-frame clones, with some not included. Of a few thousand clones in the sample, about 90% were seen once. V was pared by 5 bases and J by 2 bases, with 12 bases between. The CDR3 has 15 residues. The germline V gene has CDR1 ENHRY and CDR2 SYGVKD. The chain couples TRBV10-3 to TRBJ2-2; D remains ambiguous. This material consisted of bone marrow, taken before or after starting hypomethylating agent treatment for myelodysplastic syndrome (not recorded which). The sequence came from a human donor with myelodysplastic syndrome. The CDR3 is CAISWAEGNTGELFF. For the CDR3, the DNA is TGTGCCATCAGTTGGGCGGAAGGTAACACCGGGGAGCTGTTTTTT.